This entry lists 27 T cell receptor beta chains sequenced from one sample in a study of response to subunit inactivated influenza vaccine (dated by TCRdb to 2016 to 2019). Libraries were constructed by RT-PCR. The sequencing machine was an Illumina HiSeq 2500. TCRdb reprocessed the public reads (quality trimming at Q25 with fastp, clone calling with MiXCR) and kept in-frame beta chains. A single entry per CDR3 protein holds the most common genes and DNA from its merged rows. The sample table lists 550,000 to 800,000 distinct CDR3 sequences, roughly 13% of them with a count of one. Clones ranked in the top ten supply approximately 7% of the sample. The sample in question was PBMCs from blood, obtained 14 to 15 days before vaccination. The receptors were gathered from a man aged 45 to 65 who received an inactivated influenza vaccine. Donor details come from another sample of the same person, matched by shared clones.

This clonotype was detected only a few times. The chain is built from TRBV5-6 and TRBJ1-2; the D gene is possibly TRBD1 (5 bases). V gave up 4 bases and J gave up 4 bases, with 17 bases separating them. This CDR3 comprises 15 residues. The germline V gene has CDR1 SGHDT and CDR2 YYEEEE. The CDR3 nucleotides read TGTGCCAGCAGCATATCATTGGGGGATACCTATGGCTACACCTTC. Protein product: CASSISLGDTYGYTF.

This chain uses TRBV7-9 with TRBJ2-7; D may correspond to TRBD1 or TRBD2 (5 bases each). Germline CDR1 and CDR2: SEHNR and FQNEAQ (reference sequence). The CDR3 sequence is 12 residues long. V gave up 5 bases and J gave up 9 bases, with 14 bases separating them. The CDR3 DNA reads TGTGCCAGCAGCCCCGGGACCTCCGGGCAGTACTTC. It specifies CASSPGTSGQYF.

This clonotype appeared a few times. The J gene is TRBJ2-1, the V gene TRBV5-1; D is unclear. Germline CDR1 reads SGHRS; CDR2 reads YFSETQ. The CDR3 has 14 amino acids. V lost 6 bases and J 0 bases, leaving 10 bases between the germline ends. The CDR3 loop reads CASNAESSYNEQFF. The CDR3 coding sequence is TGCGCCAGCAATGCGGAGAGCTCCTACAATGAGCAGTTCTTC.

The rearrangement links TRBV24-1 to TRBJ2-5, with TRBD2 identical over 7 bases. V trimming: 8 bases; J trimming: 0 bases; junction bases outside the gene matches: 11. The V gene's germline CDR1 is KGHDR and CDR2 SFDVKD. CDR3 size: 16 residues. This CDR3 reads CATIWASGPHQETQYF. CDR3 in DNA: TGTGCCACCATATGGGCTAGCGGACCCCACCAAGAGACCCAGTACTTC.

This clonotype turned up a few times. The V and J genes are TRBV3-1 and TRBJ1-6, with D perhaps TRBD1 (6 bases). CDR1 and CDR2 (germline): LGHDT, YNNKEL (reference sequence). The CDR3 is 18 residues long. The V and J ends lost 1 base and 7 bases respectively, with 20 bases between them. The CDR3 nucleotides are TGTGCCAGCAGCCAAGGGGTCGTGGGGGGCGCGGTGAATTCACCCCTCCACTTT. Amino acid sequence: CASSQGVVGGAVNSPLHF.

In nucleotides, the CDR3 is TGCGCCAGCAGCTTGCTCCGGGACGCATCCTACGAGCAGTACTTC. Amino acids: CASSLLRDASYEQYF. The chain joins TRBV5-1 to TRBJ2-7; D may be TRBD1 or TRBD2 (5 bases each). With 1 base removed from V and 1 base from J, the gap between germline ends came to 12 bases. The CDR3 totals 15 residues. Germline V CDR1 and CDR2: SGHRS, YFSETQ.

V gene TRBV10-3 combines with J gene TRBJ2-7, with 10 positions matching TRBD1. Germline assignment: CDR1 ENHRY and CDR2 SYGVKD. J lost 4 bases, V lost 6 bases, and 6 bases had no gene match. The CDR3 runs 14 residues. The CDR3 here is CAIRVPGQGYEQYF. CDR3 nucleotide sequence: TGTGCCATCAGAGTTCCGGGACAGGGGTACGAGCAGTACTTC.

The chain recombines TRBV20-1 with TRBJ2-3; D not resolved. Germline V gene lookup returns CDR1 DFQATT and CDR2 SNEGSKA (reference sequence). Trimming took 3 bases from V and 2 from J, leaving 9 bases between them. The CDR3 covers 13 residues. The CDR3 DNA sequence: TGCAGTGCTAGGTGGCGCGCCACAGATACGCAGTATTTT. Its translation: CSARWRATDTQYF.

This clonotype was counted only a few times. This chain joins TRBV20-1 and TRBJ2-3; a weak D match, TRBD2 (5 bases). The CDR3 consists of 16 residues. Germline V lookup: CDR1 DFQATT, CDR2 SNEGSKA (reference sequence). V was pared by 4 bases and J by 2 bases, with 19 bases between. The CDR3 region is CSATSRNLEHTDTQYF. Here the CDR3 DNA reads TGCAGTGCTACTAGCCGAAATCTAGAGCACACAGATACGCAGTATTTT.

This chain links TRBV6-2 or TRBV6-3 with TRBJ2-7; 7 bases are shared with TRBD1. V lost 5 bases, J lost 2 bases, and 9 bases stayed unmatched. Germline CDR1 is MNHEY and CDR2 is SVGEGT. The CDR3 is made up of 15 amino acids. CDR3 protein: CASSLRGNYPYEQYF. As DNA, the CDR3 is TGTGCCAGCAGTCTCAGGGGGAATTACCCCTACGAGCAGTACTTC.

The chain has TRBV5-1 and TRBJ2-2; D is uncertain. The germline V and J ends were trimmed by 0 bases and 4 bases, with 13 bases remaining between them. Germline CDR1 reads SGHRS; CDR2 reads YFSETQ. This CDR3 region has 16 residues. CDR3 amino acids: CASSLDRLTGTGELFF. The CDR3, as DNA: TGCGCCAGCAGCTTGGATAGGCTAACGGGCACCGGGGAGCTGTTTTTT.

This clonotype appeared many times. The J gene is TRBJ2-1, the V gene TRBV20-1; D is ambiguous. The V and J ends lost 4 bases and 0 bases respectively, with 13 bases between them. CDR1 and CDR2 from the germline V gene are DFQATT and SNEGSKA (reference sequence). The CDR3 covers 15 residues. CDR3 in amino acids: CSATKDPSSYNEQFF. CDR3 nucleotides: TGCAGTGCTACAAAGGACCCTAGCTCCTACAATGAGCAGTTCTTC.

V and J are TRBV6-1 and TRBJ2-7, with a tentative D call TRBD1 (6 bases). Germline CDR1 is MNHNS and CDR2 is SASEGT. The CDR3 length is 15 residues. V was trimmed by 6 bases and J by 0 bases, leaving 15 bases between them. This chain's CDR3 is CASSKQGTSSYEQYF. In nucleotides, the CDR3 is TGTGCCAGCAGCAAGCAGGGGACAAGCTCCTACGAGCAGTACTTC.

The gene calls are TRBV11-2 and TRBJ2-3, with a possible D match to TRBD1 (6 bases). The germline gives CDR1 SGHAT, CDR2 FQNNGV. V was cut by 5 bases and J by 1 base, with 16 bases left in between. The CDR3 consists of 16 residues. The CDR3 loop is CASSRGQLGGTDTQYF. CDR3 nucleotide sequence: TGTGCCAGCAGCCGTGGACAGCTAGGAGGCACAGATACGCAGTATTTT.

This clonotype appeared many times. V gene TRBV29-1 combines with J gene TRBJ2-5, with D uncertain. The CDR3 runs 16 residues. Deletions cut 1 base from V and 3 bases from J, with 18 bases between. The germline gives CDR1 SQVTM, CDR2 ANQGSEA. DNA of the CDR3: TGCAGCGTTGAAGGGACCTCGGGCGGACGGGAAGAGACCCAGTACTTC. This codes for CSVEGTSGGREETQYF.

This clonotype occurred a few times. The chain links TRBV6-2 or TRBV6-3 to TRBJ2-7; perhaps TRBD2 as D (6 bases). CDR3 length: 15 residues. Germline V CDR1 and CDR2: MNHEY, SVGEGT. Deletions cut 4 bases from V and 3 bases from J, with 16 bases between. The CDR3: CASSWVEGFLYEQYF. CDR3 in DNA: TGTGCCAGCAGTTGGGTGGAGGGTTTCCTCTACGAGCAGTACTTC.

This clonotype occurred many times. V gene TRBV12-3 or TRBV12-4 combines with J gene TRBJ1-4; 7 bases line up with TRBD1. This CDR3 has 14 residues. J gave up 5 bases and V 3 bases, and 3 bases lay outside the gene matches. CDR3 sequence (DNA): TGTGCCAGCAGTTTGGGACAGCTGAATGAAAAACTGTTTTTT. It encodes CASSLGQLNEKLFF.

This sequence joins TRBV6-2 or TRBV6-3 and TRBJ1-5, with unresolved D. CDR1 MNHEY and CDR2 SVGEGT come from the germline V gene. The CDR3 spans 14 residues. V dropped 5 bases and J dropped 8 bases, with 16 bases sitting between them. This chain's CDR3 is CASSEEGRSKPQHF. CDR3 nucleotides: TGTGCCAGCAGTGAGGAAGGGAGAAGTAAGCCCCAGCATTTT.

This clonotype appeared many times. In DNA form, the CDR3 reads TGTGCCAGCAGTAGTCTTACCGGGGAGCTGTTTTTT. Amino acids: CASSSLTGELFF. The rearrangement uses TRBV6-5 and TRBJ2-2; D unresolved. V dropped 5 bases and J dropped 5 bases, with 6 bases sitting between them. The CDR3 has 12 residues. Germline CDR1 MNHEY, CDR2 SVGAGI.

This clonotype was seen a handful of times. The V and J genes are TRBV5-4 and TRBJ1-6; 7 bases are shared with TRBD1. V lost 4 bases and J lost 5; bases outside the gene matches: 9. Germline V CDR1 and CDR2: SGHNT, YYREEE (reference sequence). This CDR3 is built from 16 residues. CDR3 loop: CASSQGTALNNSPLHF. The CDR3, as DNA: TGTGCCAGCAGCCAAGGGACAGCCCTCAATAATTCACCCCTCCACTTT. Combining the CDR3 with reference TRBV5-4 and TRBJ1-6 gives the whole variable domain ETGVTQSPTHLIKTRGQQVTLRCSSQSGHNTVSWYQQALGQGPQFIFQYYREEENGRGNFPPRFSGLQFPNYSSELNVNALELDDSALYLCASSQGTALNNSPLHFGNGTRLTVT.

The V and J genes are TRBV20-1 and TRBJ2-4, with D possibly being TRBD2 (6 bases). This CDR3 has 15 residues. V lost 1 base, J lost 0 bases, and 10 bases lay in between. Germline CDR1 is DFQATT and CDR2 is SNEGSKA (reference sequence). This CDR3 is CSARAGDLAKNIQYF. CDR3 DNA: TGCAGTGCTAGAGCGGGAGACCTAGCCAAAAACATTCAGTACTTC.

This clonotype was seen only a few times. The chain has TRBV5-1 and TRBJ1-3; the D gene is possibly TRBD1 (5 bases). The V end was cut by 7 bases, the J end by 0 bases, with 14 bases between. Germline-derived CDR1 and CDR2 are SGHRS and YFSETQ. This CDR3 is built from 15 residues. CDR3 DNA: TGCGCCAGCGCCCCGGGGGAACCCTCTGGAAACACCATATATTTT. This translates into CASAPGEPSGNTIYF.

The rearrangement joins TRBV20-1 to TRBJ2-5; either TRBD1 or TRBD2 may supply D (5 bases each). CDR1 is DFQATT and CDR2 is SNEGSKA in the germline V gene (reference sequence). The length of the CDR3 is 15 residues. V was trimmed by 5 bases and J by 4 bases, leaving 20 bases between them. The CDR3 DNA is TGCAGTGCTCGTCTGATGGGGGAGAGAGGAGAGACCCAGTACTTC. Residues: CSARLMGERGETQYF.

In this sample, this clonotype turned up a few times. This sequence joins TRBV20-1 and TRBJ2-7, with D perhaps being TRBD1 or TRBD2 (6 bases each). Trimming removed 2 bases at V and 4 bases at J, with 15 bases between. This CDR3 is 14 amino acids long. In germline, CDR1 is DFQATT, CDR2 SNEGSKA (reference sequence). The CDR3 is CSARPGGNRYEQYF. CDR3 nucleotides: TGCAGTGCTAGACCCGGGGGCAATAGGTACGAGCAGTACTTC.

This clonotype was counted at least ten times. The V gene is TRBV24-1, the J gene TRBJ2-7, with D perhaps being TRBD1 or TRBD2 (5 bases each). V lost 0 bases and J 11 bases, leaving 10 bases between the germline ends. Germline lookup yields CDR1 KGHDR and CDR2 SFDVKD. This CDR3 is 12 amino acids long. Here the CDR3 reads CATSDLGTHKYF. The CDR3 DNA reads as TGTGCCACCAGTGATTTGGGGACCCATAAGTACTTC.

The chain links TRBV4-3 to TRBJ2-7; perhaps D is TRBD1 or TRBD2 (5 bases each). Germline loops: CDR1 LGHNA, CDR2 YSLEER. This CDR3 region has 15 residues. V dropped 0 bases and J dropped 3 bases, with 12 bases sitting between them. Here the CDR3 reads CASSQELRGGYEQYF. DNA of the CDR3: TGCGCCAGCAGCCAAGAGCTTCGGGGCGGCTACGAGCAGTACTTC.

This clonotype was observed a few times. The rearrangement uses TRBV20-1 and TRBJ1-1, with D perhaps matching TRBD1 (6 bases). The CDR3 runs to 14 residues. From germline, CDR1 is DFQATT and CDR2 SNEGSKA (reference sequence). Deletions cut 0 bases from V and 4 bases from J, with 12 bases between. The chain's CDR3 is CSARDVQGGTEAFF. CDR3 coding DNA: TGCAGTGCTAGAGATGTACAGGGTGGCACTGAAGCTTTCTTT.